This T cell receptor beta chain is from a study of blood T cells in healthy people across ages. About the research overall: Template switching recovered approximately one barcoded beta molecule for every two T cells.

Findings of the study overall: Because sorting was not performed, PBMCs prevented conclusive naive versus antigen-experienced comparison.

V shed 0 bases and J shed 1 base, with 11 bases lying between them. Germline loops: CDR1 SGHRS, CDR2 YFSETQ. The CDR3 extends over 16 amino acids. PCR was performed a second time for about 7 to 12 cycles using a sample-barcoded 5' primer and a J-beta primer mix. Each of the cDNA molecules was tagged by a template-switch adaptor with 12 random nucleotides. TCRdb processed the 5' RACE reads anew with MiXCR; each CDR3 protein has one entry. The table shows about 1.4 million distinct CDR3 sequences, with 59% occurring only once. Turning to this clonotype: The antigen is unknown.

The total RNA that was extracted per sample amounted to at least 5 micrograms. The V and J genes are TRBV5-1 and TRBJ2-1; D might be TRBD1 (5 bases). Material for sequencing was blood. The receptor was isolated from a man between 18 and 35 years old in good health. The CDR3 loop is CASSLEGISSYNEQFF. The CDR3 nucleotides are TGCGCCAGCAGCTTGGAGGGGATCAGTTCCTACAATGAGCAGTTCTTC.